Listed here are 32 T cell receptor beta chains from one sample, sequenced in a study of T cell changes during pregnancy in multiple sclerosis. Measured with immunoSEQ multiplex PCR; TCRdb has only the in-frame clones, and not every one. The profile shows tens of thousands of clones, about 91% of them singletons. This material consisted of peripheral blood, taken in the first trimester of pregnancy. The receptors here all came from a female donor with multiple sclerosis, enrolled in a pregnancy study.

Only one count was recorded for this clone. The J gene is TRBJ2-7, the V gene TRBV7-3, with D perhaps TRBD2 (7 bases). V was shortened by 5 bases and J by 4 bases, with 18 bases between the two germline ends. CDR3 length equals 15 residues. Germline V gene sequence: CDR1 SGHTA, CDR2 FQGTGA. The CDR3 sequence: CASSRLGGGDYEQYF. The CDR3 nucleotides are TGTGCCAGCAGCCGATTGGGAGGGGGGGATTACGAGCAGTACTTC.

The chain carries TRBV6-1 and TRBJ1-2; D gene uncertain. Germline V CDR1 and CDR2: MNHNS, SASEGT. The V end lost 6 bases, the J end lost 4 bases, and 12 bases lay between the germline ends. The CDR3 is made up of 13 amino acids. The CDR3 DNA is TGTGCCAGCAGCCCCGGGGTCCGCTATGGCTACACCTTC. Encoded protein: CASSPGVRYGYTF.

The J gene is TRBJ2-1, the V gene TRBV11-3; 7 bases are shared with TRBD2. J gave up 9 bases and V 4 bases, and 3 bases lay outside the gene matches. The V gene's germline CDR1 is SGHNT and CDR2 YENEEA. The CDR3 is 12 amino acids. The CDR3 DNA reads TGTGCCAGCAGCTGGGGGGGTAGTGAGCAGTTCTTC. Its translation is CASSWGGSEQFF.

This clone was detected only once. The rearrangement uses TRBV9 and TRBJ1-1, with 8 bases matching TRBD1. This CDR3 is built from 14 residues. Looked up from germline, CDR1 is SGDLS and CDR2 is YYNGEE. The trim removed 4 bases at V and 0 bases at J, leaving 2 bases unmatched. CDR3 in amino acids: CASSYRGVNTEAFF. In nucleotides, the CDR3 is TGTGCCAGCAGCTACAGGGGGGTGAACACTGAAGCTTTCTTT.

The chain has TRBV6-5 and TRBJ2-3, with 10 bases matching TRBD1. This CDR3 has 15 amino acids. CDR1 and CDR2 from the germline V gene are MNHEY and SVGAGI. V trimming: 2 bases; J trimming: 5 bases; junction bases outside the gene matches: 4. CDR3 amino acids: CASSYGQGGGDTQYF. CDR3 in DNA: TGTGCCAGCAGTTACGGACAGGGGGGTGGAGATACGCAGTATTTT.

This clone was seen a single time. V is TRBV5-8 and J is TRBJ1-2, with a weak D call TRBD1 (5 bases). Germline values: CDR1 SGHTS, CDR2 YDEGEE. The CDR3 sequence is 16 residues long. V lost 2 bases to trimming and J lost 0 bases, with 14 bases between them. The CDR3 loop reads CASSLNQGGANYGYTF. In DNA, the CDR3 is TGTGCCAGCAGCTTAAACCAGGGTGGGGCTAACTATGGCTACACCTTC.

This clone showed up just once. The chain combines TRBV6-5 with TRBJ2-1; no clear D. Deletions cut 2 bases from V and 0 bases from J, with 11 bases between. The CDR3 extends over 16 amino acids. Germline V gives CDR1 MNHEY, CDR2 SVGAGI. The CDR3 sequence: CASSYTKLSSYNEQFF. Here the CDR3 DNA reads TGTGCCAGCAGTTACACGAAGCTAAGCTCCTACAATGAGCAGTTCTTC.

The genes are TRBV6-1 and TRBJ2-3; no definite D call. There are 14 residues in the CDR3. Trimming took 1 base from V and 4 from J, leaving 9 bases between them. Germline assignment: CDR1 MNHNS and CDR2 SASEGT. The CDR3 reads CASSEVSESDTQYF. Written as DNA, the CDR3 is TGTGCCAGCAGTGAAGTCAGCGAATCAGATACGCAGTATTTT.

CDR3 DNA sequence: TGTGCCAGCAGCCCGGCGAAGGGGGCGCTCACCGGGGAGCTGTTTTTT. Amino acids: CASSPAKGALTGELFF. V and J are TRBV7-9 and TRBJ2-2, with TRBD1 matching 7 bases. Trimming took 5 bases from V and 4 from J; bases not matched to a gene: 10. This CDR3 spans 16 amino acids. CDR1 is SEHNR, CDR2 FQNEAQ, per germline (reference sequence). The whole variable domain, filled in from reference TRBV7-9 and TRBJ2-2, reads DTGVSQNPRHKITKRGQNVTFRCDPISEHNRLYWYRQTLGQGPEFLTYFQNEAQLEKSRLLSDRFSAERPKGSFSTLEIQRTEQGDSAMYLCASSPAKGALTGELFFGEGSRLTVL.

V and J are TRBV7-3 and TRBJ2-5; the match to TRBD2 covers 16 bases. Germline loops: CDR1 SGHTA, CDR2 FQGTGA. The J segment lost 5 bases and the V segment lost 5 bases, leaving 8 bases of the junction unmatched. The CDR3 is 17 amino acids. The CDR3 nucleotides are TGTGCCAGCAGCCCCGGGACTAGCGGGGGGGCCCTGGAGACCCAGTACTTC. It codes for CASSPGTSGGALETQYF.

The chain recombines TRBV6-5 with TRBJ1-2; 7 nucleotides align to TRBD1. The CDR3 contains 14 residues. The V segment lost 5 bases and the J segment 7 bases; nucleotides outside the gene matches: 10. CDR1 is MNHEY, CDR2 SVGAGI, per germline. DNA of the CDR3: TGTGCCAGCAGTATTCTCCGGGACAGTTTTGGCTACACCTTC. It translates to CASSILRDSFGYTF.

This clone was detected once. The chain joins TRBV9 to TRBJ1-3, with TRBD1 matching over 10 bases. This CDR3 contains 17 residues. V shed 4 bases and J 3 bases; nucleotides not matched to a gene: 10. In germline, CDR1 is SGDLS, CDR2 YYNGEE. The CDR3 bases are TGTGCCAGCAGCCGAGCCCCGACAGGGGGCAGTGGAAACACCATATATTTT. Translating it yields CASSRAPTGGSGNTIYF.

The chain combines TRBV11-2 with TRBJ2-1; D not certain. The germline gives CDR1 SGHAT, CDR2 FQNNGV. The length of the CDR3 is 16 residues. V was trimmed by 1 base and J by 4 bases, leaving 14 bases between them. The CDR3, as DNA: TGTGCCAGCAGCTTAGGGGCTACACTTGTGTACAATGAGCAGTTCTTC. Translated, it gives CASSLGATLVYNEQFF.

The CDR3 nucleotides are TGTGCCAGCAGCGTAGGGGACAGGGGGCCGGACACTGAAGCTTTCTTT. This codes for CASSVGDRGPDTEAFF. This chain uses TRBV9 with TRBJ1-1, with 12 positions matching TRBD1. CDR3 length: 16 residues. Trimming cost V 0 bases and J 3 bases; bases outside gene matches: 3. Germline V gene lookup returns CDR1 SGDLS and CDR2 YYNGEE.

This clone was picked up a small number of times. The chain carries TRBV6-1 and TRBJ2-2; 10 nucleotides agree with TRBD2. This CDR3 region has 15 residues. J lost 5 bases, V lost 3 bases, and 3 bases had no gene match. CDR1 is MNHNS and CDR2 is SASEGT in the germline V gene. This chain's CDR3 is CASSEASGGTGELFF. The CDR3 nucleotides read TGTGCCAGCAGTGAGGCTAGCGGGGGAACCGGGGAGCTGTTTTTT.

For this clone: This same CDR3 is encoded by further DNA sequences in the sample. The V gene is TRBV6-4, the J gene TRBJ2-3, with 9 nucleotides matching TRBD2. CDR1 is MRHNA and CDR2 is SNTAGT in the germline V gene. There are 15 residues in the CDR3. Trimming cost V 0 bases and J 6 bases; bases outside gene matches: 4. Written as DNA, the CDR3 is TGTGCCAGCAGTGACTCTAGCGGGGGTCCTGATACGCAGTATTTT. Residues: CASSDSSGGPDTQYF.

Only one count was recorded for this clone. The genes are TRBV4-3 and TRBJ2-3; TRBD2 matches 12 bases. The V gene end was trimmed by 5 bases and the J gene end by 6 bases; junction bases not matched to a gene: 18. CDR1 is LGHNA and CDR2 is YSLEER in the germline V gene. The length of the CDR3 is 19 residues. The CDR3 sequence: CASSTSSLAGGAQTDTQYF. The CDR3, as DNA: TGCGCCAGCAGCACGTCCTCACTAGCGGGGGGAGCCCAGACTGATACGCAGTATTTT.

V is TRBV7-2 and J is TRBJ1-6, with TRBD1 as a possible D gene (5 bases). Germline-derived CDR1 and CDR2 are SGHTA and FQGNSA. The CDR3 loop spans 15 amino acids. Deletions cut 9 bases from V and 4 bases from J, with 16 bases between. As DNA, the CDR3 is TGTGCCAGTTGGATAACAGGAGATTATAATTCACCCCTCCACTTT. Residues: CASWITGDYNSPLHF.

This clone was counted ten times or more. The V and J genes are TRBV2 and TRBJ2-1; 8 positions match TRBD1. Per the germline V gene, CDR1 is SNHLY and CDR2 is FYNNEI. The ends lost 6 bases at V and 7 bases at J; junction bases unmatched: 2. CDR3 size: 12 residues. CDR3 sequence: CASRRQGNEQFF. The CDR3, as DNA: TGTGCCAGCAGAAGACAGGGGAATGAGCAGTTCTTC.

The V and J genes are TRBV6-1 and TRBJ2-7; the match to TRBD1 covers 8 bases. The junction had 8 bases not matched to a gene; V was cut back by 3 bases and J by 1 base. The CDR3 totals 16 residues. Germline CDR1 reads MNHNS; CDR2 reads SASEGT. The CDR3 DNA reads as TGTGCCAGCAGTGAGCAACCGGGACAGGTTTCCTACGAGCAGTACTTC. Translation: CASSEQPGQVSYEQYF.

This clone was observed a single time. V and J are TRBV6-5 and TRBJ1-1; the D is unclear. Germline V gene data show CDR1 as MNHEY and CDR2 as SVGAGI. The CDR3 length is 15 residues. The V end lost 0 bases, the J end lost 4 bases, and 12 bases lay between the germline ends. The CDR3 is CASSYSTTKSTEAFF. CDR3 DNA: TGTGCCAGCAGTTACTCGACAACAAAATCCACTGAAGCTTTCTTT.

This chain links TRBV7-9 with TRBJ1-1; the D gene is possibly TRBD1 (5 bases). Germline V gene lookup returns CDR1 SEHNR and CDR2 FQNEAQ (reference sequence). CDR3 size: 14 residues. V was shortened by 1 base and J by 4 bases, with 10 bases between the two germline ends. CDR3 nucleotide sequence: TGTGCCAGCAGCTTAGTGGGCGGGGGCACTGAAGCTTTCTTT. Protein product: CASSLVGGGTEAFF.

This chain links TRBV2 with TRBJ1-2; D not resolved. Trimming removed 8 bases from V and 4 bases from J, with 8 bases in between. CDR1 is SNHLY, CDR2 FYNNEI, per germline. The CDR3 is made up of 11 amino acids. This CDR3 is CASGQTYGYTF. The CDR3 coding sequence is TGTGCCAGCGGGCAGACCTATGGCTACACCTTC.

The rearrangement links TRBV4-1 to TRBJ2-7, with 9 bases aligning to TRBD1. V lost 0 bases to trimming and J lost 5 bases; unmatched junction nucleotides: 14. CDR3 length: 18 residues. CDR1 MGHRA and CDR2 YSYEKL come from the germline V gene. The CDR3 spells CASSQEAPAGQGSNEQYF. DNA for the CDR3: TGCGCCAGCAGCCAAGAGGCACCCGCGGGACAGGGTTCCAACGAGCAGTACTTC.

The chain's CDR3 is CASSYTGTPGGEQYF. For the CDR3, the DNA is TGTGCCAGCAGTTACACCGGGACACCGGGCGGGGAGCAGTACTTC. The V call is TRBV6-5, the J call TRBJ2-7, with a possible D match to TRBD1 (6 bases). The CDR3 is made up of 15 amino acids. Germline-derived CDR1 and CDR2 are MNHEY and SVGAGI. Trimming shortened V by 2 bases and J by 7 bases, and 18 bases separated the two germline ends.

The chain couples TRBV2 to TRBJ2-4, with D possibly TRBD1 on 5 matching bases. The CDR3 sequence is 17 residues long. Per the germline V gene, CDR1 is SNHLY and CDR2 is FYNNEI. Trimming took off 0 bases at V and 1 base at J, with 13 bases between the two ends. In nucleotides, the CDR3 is TGTGCCAGCAGTGAAGCGGTGGCTGGGGCGGCCAAAAACATTCAGTACTTC. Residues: CASSEAVAGAAKNIQYF.

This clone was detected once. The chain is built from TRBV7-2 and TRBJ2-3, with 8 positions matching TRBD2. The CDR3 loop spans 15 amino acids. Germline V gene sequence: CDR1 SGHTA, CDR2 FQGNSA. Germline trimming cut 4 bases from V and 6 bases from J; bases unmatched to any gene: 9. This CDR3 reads CASSSRGGPTDTQYF. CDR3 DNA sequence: TGTGCCAGCAGCTCCCGGGGGGGCCCCACGGATACGCAGTATTTT. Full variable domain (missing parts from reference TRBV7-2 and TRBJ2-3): GAGVSQSPSNKVTEKGKDVELRCDPISGHTALYWYRQSLGQGLEFLIYFQGNSAPDKSGLPSDRFSAERTGGSVSTLTIQRTQQEDSAVYLCASSSRGGPTDTQYFGPGTRLTVL.

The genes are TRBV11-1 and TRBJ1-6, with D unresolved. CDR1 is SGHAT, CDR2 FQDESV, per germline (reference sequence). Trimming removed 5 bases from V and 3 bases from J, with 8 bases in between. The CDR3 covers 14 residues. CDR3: CASSRGYYNSPLHF. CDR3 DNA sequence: TGTGCCAGCAGCCGGGGATACTATAATTCACCCCTCCACTTT.

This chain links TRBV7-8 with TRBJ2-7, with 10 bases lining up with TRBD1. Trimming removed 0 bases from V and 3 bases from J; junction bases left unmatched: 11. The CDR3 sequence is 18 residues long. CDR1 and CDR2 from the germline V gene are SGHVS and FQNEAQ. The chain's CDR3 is CASSLALSGQGFLYEQYF. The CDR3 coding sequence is TGTGCCAGCAGCTTAGCCCTTTCGGGACAGGGGTTCCTCTACGAGCAGTACTTC.

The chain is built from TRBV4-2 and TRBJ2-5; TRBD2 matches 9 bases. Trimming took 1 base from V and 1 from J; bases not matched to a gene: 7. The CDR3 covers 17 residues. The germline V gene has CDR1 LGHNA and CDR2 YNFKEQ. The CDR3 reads CASSQVGRGGLQETQYF. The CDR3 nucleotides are TGTGCCAGCAGCCAAGTGGGGCGGGGGGGCCTCCAAGAGACCCAGTACTTC.

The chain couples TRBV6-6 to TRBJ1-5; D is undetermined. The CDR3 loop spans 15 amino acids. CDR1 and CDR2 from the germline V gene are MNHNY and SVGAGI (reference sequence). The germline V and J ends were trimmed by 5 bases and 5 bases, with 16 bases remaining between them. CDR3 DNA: TGTGCCAGCAGTCGGACTGACGCGCCTCATCAGCCCCAGCATTTT. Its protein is CASSRTDAPHQPQHF.

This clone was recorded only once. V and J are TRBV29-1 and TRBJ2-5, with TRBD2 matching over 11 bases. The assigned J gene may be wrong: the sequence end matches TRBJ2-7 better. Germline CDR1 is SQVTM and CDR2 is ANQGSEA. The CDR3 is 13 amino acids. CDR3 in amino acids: CSVDSGGGHEQYF. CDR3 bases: TGCAGCGTTGATAGCGGGGGGGGCCACGAGCAGTACTTC.